What follows are 24 T cell receptor beta chains derived from one specimen sequenced in a study of blood T cell repertoires in COVID-19 (dated by TCRdb to 2018 to 2021). Library preparation employed the immunoSEQ multiplex PCR assay. The clones in this table, taken by TCRdb from immuneACCESS, are in-frame only. Not every clone is retained; where verified, under half of the shortfall comes from an unresolved V gene, and the cause of the rest is unknown. This sample is represented by under 400,000 clones; more than 75% of them were singletons. The top ten clonotypes cover roughly a tenth of the sample. Sequenced: peripheral blood. The receptor set was obtained from a woman aged 25-40 years with COVID-19, enrolled during active disease.

The chain uses TRBV12-3 or TRBV12-4 and TRBJ1-2; D is ambiguous. Trimming removed 5 bases at V and 7 bases at J, with 14 bases between. CDR3 length: 13 amino acids. CDR3 sequence: CASSPNPSGGYTF. DNA for the CDR3: TGTGCCAGCAGTCCCAACCCTTCCGGTGGCTACACCTTC.

The genes are TRBV5-1 and TRBJ2-2; D is possibly TRBD1 (5 bases). The CDR3 extends over 13 amino acids. From germline, CDR1 is SGHRS and CDR2 YFSETQ. Trimming stripped 6 bases from V and 3 bases from J, with 9 bases between. The CDR3 loop reads CASMVGDTGELFF. DNA for the CDR3: TGCGCCAGCATGGTAGGGGACACCGGGGAGCTGTTTTTT.

The rearrangement links TRBV9 to TRBJ2-7, with D possibly TRBD1 on 6 matching bases. The CDR3 has 13 residues. The germline V and J ends were trimmed by 3 bases and 0 bases, with 7 bases remaining between them. Germline assignment: CDR1 SGDLS and CDR2 YYNGEE. This CDR3 is CASSGDNSYEQYF. CDR3 coding DNA: TGTGCCAGCAGCGGGGACAACTCCTACGAGCAGTACTTC.

This chain uses TRBV11-2 with TRBJ2-1; no definite D call. V lost 0 bases and J lost 2, with 11 bases in between. The CDR3 consists of 16 residues. Germline CDR1 SGHAT, CDR2 FQNNGV. CDR3 residues: CASSLDGPYPYNEQFF. The DNA for the CDR3 is TGTGCCAGCAGCTTAGATGGCCCGTATCCCTACAATGAGCAGTTCTTC.

The chain has TRBV5-1 and TRBJ2-3, with TRBD2 matching 14 bases. The CDR3 extends over 19 amino acids. The V segment lost 2 bases and the J segment 2 bases; nucleotides outside the gene matches: 10. The germline V gene encodes CDR1 SGHRS and CDR2 YFSETQ. This CDR3 is CASSFRLAGGPETTDTQYF. The CDR3 coding sequence is TGCGCCAGCAGCTTCCGACTAGCGGGAGGGCCGGAAACCACAGATACGCAGTATTTT.

On this clone itself: This specimen includes other DNA sequences encoding the same CDR3. The CDR3 region is CASTRESGANVLTF. In DNA form, the CDR3 reads TGTGCCAGCACCCGGGAGTCTGGGGCCAACGTCCTGACTTTC. The rearrangement uses TRBV2 and TRBJ2-6; possibly TRBD2 for D (6 bases). The CDR3 runs 14 residues. The V end lost 7 bases, the J end lost 1 base, and 8 bases lay between the germline ends. Germline-derived CDR1 and CDR2 are SNHLY and FYNNEI.

The chain employs TRBV28 and TRBJ2-1, with 9 bases fitting TRBD2. The germline CDR1 and CDR2 sequences are MDHEN and SYDVKM. Germline trimming cut 4 bases from V and 5 bases from J; bases unmatched to any gene: 6. The CDR3 is made up of 15 amino acids. CDR3 protein: CASSSAGGKDNEQFF. For the CDR3, the DNA is TGTGCCAGCAGTTCAGCGGGAGGAAAGGACAATGAGCAGTTCTTC.

The chain links TRBV7-9 to TRBJ2-7, with 9 bases matching TRBD2. Germline V lookup: CDR1 SEHNR, CDR2 FQNEAQ (reference sequence). V dropped 5 bases and J dropped 6; count of bases not matched to a gene: 20. The CDR3 contains 18 residues. The CDR3 region has the DNA TGTGCCAGCAGCCGTCAGCTAATAGCGGGAGCAAAGTTGGGCGAGCAGTACTTC. Protein: CASSRQLIAGAKLGEQYF.

A word on this clone: Other DNA sequences of this sample code for an identical CDR3. The chain recombines TRBV7-6 with TRBJ2-1, with TRBD2 identical over 16 bases. After removal of 4 bases from V and 7 bases from J, the junction contained 1 base not matched to a gene. This CDR3 has 15 amino acids. From germline, CDR1 is SGHVS and CDR2 FNYEAQ. The CDR3 DNA follows: TGTGCCAGCAGCTCGGGACTAGCGGGAGGGAATGAGCAGTTCTTC. This gives the protein CASSSGLAGGNEQFF.

This clone has just one count. The chain couples TRBV9 to TRBJ2-2; D is uncertain. Germline CDR1 reads SGDLS; CDR2 reads YYNGEE. This CDR3 has 14 residues. The germline V and J ends were trimmed by 0 bases and 5 bases, with 8 bases remaining between them. CDR3 sequence reads: CASSVDPDTGELFF. DNA for the CDR3: TGTGCCAGCAGCGTAGATCCAGATACCGGGGAGCTGTTTTTT.

This clone was seen a single time. V gene TRBV2 combines with J gene TRBJ2-2; possibly TRBD2 for D (5 bases). CDR3 length: 15 amino acids. Germline assignment: CDR1 SNHLY and CDR2 FYNNEI. V lost 4 bases, J lost 2 bases, and 11 bases lay in between. CDR3 sequence reads: CASSGETLNTGELFF. In DNA form, the CDR3 reads TGTGCCAGCAGTGGGGAGACACTAAACACCGGGGAGCTGTTTTTT.

The chain couples TRBV5-1 to TRBJ2-5; 11 bases line up with TRBD2. Germline lookup yields CDR1 SGHRS and CDR2 YFSETQ. The CDR3 is 15 residues long. J lost 10 bases, V lost 4 bases, and 12 bases had no gene match. This chain's CDR3 is CASSHNSLAGVYQYF. The DNA for the CDR3 is TGCGCCAGCAGCCACAATTCACTAGCGGGAGTATACCAGTACTTC.

The chain combines TRBV18 with TRBJ2-7; D uncertain. V gave up 6 bases and J gave up 1 base, with 10 bases separating them. CDR3 size: 13 residues. CDR1 and CDR2 (germline): KGHSH, LQKENI. CDR3: CASSPQVSYEQYF. The CDR3 coding sequence is TGTGCCAGCTCTCCTCAGGTTTCCTACGAGCAGTACTTC.

The rearrangement joins TRBV18 to TRBJ2-7; 8 bases align to TRBD2. CDR1 is KGHSH, CDR2 LQKENI, per germline. The V segment lost 3 bases and the J segment 7 bases; nucleotides outside the gene matches: 17. The CDR3 is 17 amino acids. The CDR3 sequence is CASSPIQASAGGGEQYF. The CDR3 DNA follows: TGTGCCAGCTCACCGATACAAGCTAGCGCCGGCGGGGGGGAGCAGTACTTC.

The rearrangement uses TRBV24-1 and TRBJ2-3, with 7 bases that match TRBD2. The germline gives CDR1 KGHDR, CDR2 SFDVKD. Unmatched junction bases numbered 2, after V lost 9 bases and J lost 3 bases. The CDR3 runs 12 residues. The CDR3 spells CATGEGTDTQYF. The CDR3 DNA reads as TGTGCCACCGGGGAGGGGACAGATACGCAGTATTTT.

The chain combines TRBV10-3 with TRBJ2-1; D might be TRBD2 (6 bases). V dropped 11 bases and J dropped 7 bases, with 9 bases sitting between them. CDR1 is ENHRY, CDR2 SYGVKD, per germline. The CDR3 has 10 residues. CDR3 loop: CAAGRNEQFF. The DNA for the CDR3 is TGTGCCGCGGGGCGGAATGAGCAGTTCTTC.

The gene calls are TRBV10-3 and TRBJ2-1; 7 nucleotides match TRBD2. The length of the CDR3 is 14 residues. Germline assignment: CDR1 ENHRY and CDR2 SYGVKD. With V trimmed by 6 bases and J by 5 bases, 7 bases remained unmatched. CDR3 loop: CAISPGGWDNEQFF. In DNA form, the CDR3 reads TGTGCCATCAGCCCCGGGGGGTGGGACAATGAGCAGTTCTTC.

This clone was counted only a few times. The rearrangement joins TRBV5-1 to TRBJ2-7, with 9 bases that match TRBD2. V lost 4 bases to trimming and J lost 3 bases; unmatched junction nucleotides: 5. Germline V gene sequence: CDR1 SGHRS, CDR2 YFSETQ. The CDR3 consists of 14 residues. The CDR3 reads CASSPVAGVYEQYF. CDR3 coding DNA: TGCGCCAGCAGCCCGGTAGCGGGAGTCTACGAGCAGTACTTC.

The chain links TRBV6-5 to TRBJ1-5; 7 bases map to TRBD1. The CDR3 totals 13 residues. V gave up 7 bases and J gave up 6 bases; unmatched junction bases: 6. From germline, CDR1 is MNHEY and CDR2 SVGAGI. The CDR3 region is CASTRGSGQPQHF. Written as DNA, the CDR3 is TGTGCCAGCACCAGGGGGAGCGGTCAGCCCCAGCATTTT.

The chain carries TRBV18 and TRBJ2-4; the match to TRBD1 covers 7 bases. The CDR3 is 15 amino acids. Trimming removed 1 base from V and 7 bases from J; junction bases left unmatched: 7. Germline CDR1 KGHSH, CDR2 LQKENI. In nucleotides, the CDR3 is TGTGCCAGCTCACCACTCGGTGGACAGGTTAACATTCAGTACTTC. Residues: CASSPLGGQVNIQYF.

This chain links TRBV24-1 with TRBJ2-2; a possible D gene is TRBD2 (6 bases). Germline values: CDR1 KGHDR, CDR2 SFDVKD. Trimming shortened V by 3 bases and J by 2 bases, and 12 bases separated the two germline ends. This CDR3 is 16 amino acids long. CDR3 loop: CATSDRRGGNTGELFF. CDR3 nucleotide sequence: TGTGCCACCAGTGATCGGAGGGGCGGCAACACCGGGGAGCTGTTTTTT.

This chain uses TRBV15 with TRBJ2-5, with TRBD2 as a possible D gene (7 bases). CDR3 length: 16 residues. With 2 bases removed from V and 4 bases from J, the gap between germline ends came to 17 bases. Germline-derived CDR1 and CDR2 are LNHNV and YYDKDF (reference sequence). The CDR3 protein is CATSRPEGGETETQYF. For the CDR3, the DNA is TGTGCCACCAGCAGACCAGAGGGGGGGGAGACAGAGACCCAGTACTTC.

The gene calls are TRBV4-1 and TRBJ2-1; perhaps TRBD2 as D (5 bases). The CDR3 length is 14 residues. V lost 5 bases and J lost 3, with 11 bases in between. Germline CDR1 and CDR2: MGHRA and YSYEKL. The CDR3, as DNA: TGCGCCAGCAGCTTAGTCGGAGGCTACAATGAGCAGTTCTTC. Its translation is CASSLVGGYNEQFF.

The gene calls are TRBV5-8 and TRBJ1-2; D call uncertain. The V gene lost 0 bases and the J gene lost 0 bases, with 9 bases spanning the gap. CDR3 length: 15 residues. Germline V CDR1 and CDR2: SGHTS, YDEGEE. CDR3 protein: CASSLGILANYGYTF. CDR3 DNA: TGTGCCAGCAGCTTGGGTATTCTAGCTAACTATGGCTACACCTTC.